This entry concerns a single TCR beta chain. The antigen remains unidentified. The RNA input was roughly 0.45 to 1 ug, and it was reverse transcribed with random hexamers. TCRdb redid the calling of the immunoSEQ multiplex PCR reads with MiXCR, one entry per CDR3 protein. Of approximately 130,000 distinct CDR3 sequences listed, approximately 89% were seen once; the top ten hold roughly 0.25%. The data belong to a study of CD8 T cells in Susac syndrome. Study-wide points: Individuals included in the TCR sequencing and HLA analysis were acknowledged by the study to be relatively few in number.

Germline V lookup: CDR1 SQVTM, CDR2 ANQGSEA. V lost 2 bases to trimming and J lost 7 bases, with 18 bases between them. The CDR3 totals 15 residues. The sequenced sample consisted of CD8+ T cells from PBMCs. This chain uses TRBV29-1 with TRBJ2-1; D is perhaps TRBD2 (5 bases). The sequence derives from a human donor with multiple sclerosis. The CDR3 sequence: CSVESRGSGSNEQFF. The DNA of the CDR3 is TGCAGCGTTGAATCTCGGGGATCTGGTTCAAATGAGCAGTTCTTC.